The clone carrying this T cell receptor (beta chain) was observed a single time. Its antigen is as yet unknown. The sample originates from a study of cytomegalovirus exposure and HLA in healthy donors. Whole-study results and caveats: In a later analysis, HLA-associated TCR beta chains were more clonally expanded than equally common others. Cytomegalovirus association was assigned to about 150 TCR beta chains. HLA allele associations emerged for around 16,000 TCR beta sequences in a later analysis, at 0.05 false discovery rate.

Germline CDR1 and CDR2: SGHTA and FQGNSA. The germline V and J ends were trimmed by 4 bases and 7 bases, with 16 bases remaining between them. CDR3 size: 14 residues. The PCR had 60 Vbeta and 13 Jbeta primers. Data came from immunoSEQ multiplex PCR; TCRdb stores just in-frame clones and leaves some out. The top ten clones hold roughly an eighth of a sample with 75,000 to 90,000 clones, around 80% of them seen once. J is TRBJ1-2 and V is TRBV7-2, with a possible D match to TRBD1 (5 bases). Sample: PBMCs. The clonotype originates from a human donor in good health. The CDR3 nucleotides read TGTGCCAGCAGCTCCCCAGGGCCGAAGGGTGGCTACACCTTC. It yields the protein CASSSPGPKGGYTF.